These T cell receptor beta chains were read from a single sample in a study of blood T cell repertoires in COVID-19. Clones were sequenced by immunoSEQ multiplex PCR, and TCRdb holds only the in-frame ones, with some missing. The sample has 160,000 or so clones; approximately 91% are singletons. The specimen was peripheral blood. Source of these receptors: a man aged 18 to 29 with acute or convalescent COVID-19. Each CDR3 is given with its conserved first and last residue. Each record gives: J gene, D gene, V gene, clone size, CDR3 DNA, CDR3 protein. D genes are given only for firm matches. Some rows mark clone size as missing; the rest say once, few, many or name a class of expanded clone.

j_call: TRBJ1-6
d_call: TRBD1
v_call: TRBV27
clone_size: -
cdr3_nt: TGTGCCAGCAGCCGGGACAGGACCATCTCCTATAATTCACCCCTCCACTTT
cdr3_aa: CASSRDRTISYNSPLHF

j_call: TRBJ1-2
d_call: -
v_call: TRBV6-5
clone_size: -
cdr3_nt: TGTGCCAGCACCCGCCAGGGAACCTATGGCTACACCTTC
cdr3_aa: CASTRQGTYGYTF

j_call: TRBJ2-1
d_call: TRBD2
v_call: TRBV3-1/TRBV3-2
clone_size: -
cdr3_nt: TGTGCCAGCAGCCAAGATGGCGAGGTGGATACTAGCGAGAGCTCCTACAATGAGCAGTTCTTC
cdr3_aa: CASSQDGEVDTSESSYNEQFF

j_call: TRBJ1-1
d_call: -
v_call: TRBV19
clone_size: -
cdr3_nt: TGTGCCAGTAGGCGACAGCAAAACACTGAAGCTTTCTTT
cdr3_aa: CASRRQQNTEAFF

j_call: TRBJ2-1
d_call: -
v_call: TRBV7-2
clone_size: -
cdr3_nt: TGTGCCAGCAGCTTAAGCTCTTACAATGAGCAGTTCTTC
cdr3_aa: CASSLSSYNEQFF

j_call: TRBJ1-5
d_call: -
v_call: TRBV18
clone_size: -
cdr3_nt: TGTGCCAGCTCACCTGGGGGGGATAGCAATCAGCCCCAGCATTTT
cdr3_aa: CASSPGGDSNQPQHF

j_call: TRBJ1-5
d_call: -
v_call: TRBV7-9
clone_size: -
cdr3_nt: TGTGCCAGCACCCTGGGGGGGAATCAGCCCCAGCATTTT
cdr3_aa: CASTLGGNQPQHF

j_call: TRBJ1-2
d_call: TRBD1
v_call: TRBV2
clone_size: -
cdr3_nt: TGTGCCAGCAGGGAGGGGGCAGCCCCAAACTATGGCTACACCTTC
cdr3_aa: CASREGAAPNYGYTF

j_call: TRBJ2-4
d_call: TRBD1
v_call: TRBV3-1/TRBV3-2
clone_size: once
cdr3_nt: TGTGCCAGCAGCCCAGGGACAGTCGGCAAAAACATTCAGTACTTC
cdr3_aa: CASSPGTVGKNIQYF

j_call: TRBJ1-2
d_call: -
v_call: TRBV20-1
clone_size: -
cdr3_nt: TGCAGTGCTACAGGGACTGGGGGCTACACCTTC
cdr3_aa: CSATGTGGYTF

j_call: TRBJ2-3
d_call: -
v_call: TRBV14
clone_size: -
cdr3_nt: TGTGCCAGCAGCCAAGATCATGAGACTGCGAGCACAGATACGCAGTATTTT
cdr3_aa: CASSQDHETASTDTQYF

j_call: TRBJ1-6
d_call: TRBD1
v_call: TRBV2
clone_size: -
cdr3_nt: TGTGCCAGCAGTGAAAGGACAGGGAATAATTCACCCCTCCACTTT
cdr3_aa: CASSERTGNNSPLHF

j_call: TRBJ1-6
d_call: -
v_call: TRBV7-6
clone_size: -
cdr3_nt: TGTGCCAGCAGCTTAGCCGGGAATTCACCCCTCCACTTT
cdr3_aa: CASSLAGNSPLHF

j_call: TRBJ1-1
d_call: -
v_call: TRBV6-5
clone_size: -
cdr3_nt: TGTGCCAGCAGGTTGACAGCGAACACTGAAGCTTTCTTT
cdr3_aa: CASRLTANTEAFF

j_call: TRBJ2-7
d_call: -
v_call: TRBV5-1
clone_size: -
cdr3_nt: TGCGCCAGCAGAGCGGATACCTTCCCCTACGAGCAGTACTTC
cdr3_aa: CASRADTFPYEQYF

j_call: TRBJ1-5
d_call: -
v_call: TRBV6-5
clone_size: -
cdr3_nt: TGTGCCAGCAGTTACTCGAGGAATCAGCCCCAGCATTTT
cdr3_aa: CASSYSRNQPQHF

j_call: TRBJ2-7
d_call: -
v_call: TRBV5-4
clone_size: -
cdr3_nt: TGTGCCAGCAGCCCCCCTCGGAGCCAACCCTACGAGCAGTACTTC
cdr3_aa: CASSPPRSQPYEQYF

j_call: TRBJ1-1
d_call: -
v_call: TRBV11-3
clone_size: -
cdr3_nt: TGTGCCAGCAGCCTACAGGGATACACTGAAGCTTTCTTT
cdr3_aa: CASSLQGYTEAFF

j_call: TRBJ2-1
d_call: -
v_call: TRBV3-1/TRBV3-2
clone_size: -
cdr3_nt: TGTGCCAGCAGCCAAGAACAGGACAATGAGCAGTTCTTC
cdr3_aa: CASSQEQDNEQFF

j_call: TRBJ1-4
d_call: TRBD1
v_call: TRBV29-1
clone_size: -
cdr3_nt: TGCAGCGTTGGGGCCGACAGGGGAGAAAAACTGTTTTTT
cdr3_aa: CSVGADRGEKLFF

j_call: TRBJ2-1
d_call: TRBD2
v_call: TRBV19
clone_size: -
cdr3_nt: TGTGCCAGTAGTATAGGGGAGGGCCCATACAATGAGCAGTTCTTC
cdr3_aa: CASSIGEGPYNEQFF

j_call: TRBJ2-7
d_call: TRBD1
v_call: TRBV14
clone_size: -
cdr3_nt: TGTGCCAGCAGCCAAGTAAGGACAGGAGCCTACGAGCAGTACTTC
cdr3_aa: CASSQVRTGAYEQYF

j_call: TRBJ1-2
d_call: -
v_call: TRBV14
clone_size: -
cdr3_nt: TGTGCCAGCAGCCAAGACAGGGACTATGGCTACACCTTC
cdr3_aa: CASSQDRDYGYTF

j_call: TRBJ2-6
d_call: TRBD1
v_call: TRBV29-1
clone_size: -
cdr3_nt: TGCAGCGCACCAACAGGGGGCAGTTCTGGGGCCAACGTCCTGACTTTC
cdr3_aa: CSAPTGGSSGANVLTF

j_call: TRBJ2-1
d_call: TRBD2
v_call: TRBV7-2
clone_size: once
cdr3_nt: TGTGCCAGCAGTCATGGACTAGCGGGGGCTCTATACAATGAGCAGTTCTTC
cdr3_aa: CASSHGLAGALYNEQFF

j_call: TRBJ1-2
d_call: -
v_call: TRBV5-1
clone_size: once
cdr3_nt: TGCGCCAGCAGCTTGGCCGTACAGGGAAGAGGGTATGGCTACACCTTC
cdr3_aa: CASSLAVQGRGYGYTF

j_call: TRBJ1-6
d_call: -
v_call: TRBV2
clone_size: -
cdr3_nt: TGTGCCCGAGGACGGGGAACTTCACCCCTCCACTTT
cdr3_aa: CARGRGTSPLHF

j_call: TRBJ2-6
d_call: TRBD1
v_call: TRBV6-1
clone_size: -
cdr3_nt: TGTGCCAGCAGTGAAGACGGGACAGGTAGCTCTGGGGCCAACGTCCTGACTTTC
cdr3_aa: CASSEDGTGSSGANVLTF

j_call: TRBJ1-5
d_call: TRBD1
v_call: TRBV11-2
clone_size: -
cdr3_nt: TGTGCCAGCAGCTTAGGTGGGACAGAGCAATATAGCAATCAGCCCCAGCATTTT
cdr3_aa: CASSLGGTEQYSNQPQHF

j_call: TRBJ2-2
d_call: TRBD2
v_call: TRBV30
clone_size: -
cdr3_nt: TGTGCCTGGAGTAGAGGACTAGGAGACACCGGGGAGCTGTTTTTT
cdr3_aa: CAWSRGLGDTGELFF

j_call: TRBJ2-4
d_call: -
v_call: TRBV24-1
clone_size: -
cdr3_nt: TGTGCCACCAGTGGAGGTGGCACCTTAGCCAAAAACATTCAGTACTTC
cdr3_aa: CATSGGGTLAKNIQYF

j_call: TRBJ1-2
d_call: -
v_call: TRBV7-9
clone_size: -
cdr3_nt: TGTGCCAGCAGCCTACGGGAGGGCGGGTATGGCTACACCTTC
cdr3_aa: CASSLREGGYGYTF

j_call: TRBJ1-1
d_call: TRBD1
v_call: TRBV9
clone_size: -
cdr3_nt: TGTGCCAGCAGCGTAGAACCCCGGGACAGGGTAGTGACTGAAGCTTTCTTT
cdr3_aa: CASSVEPRDRVVTEAFF

j_call: TRBJ1-6
d_call: -
v_call: TRBV7-8
clone_size: -
cdr3_nt: TGTGCCAGCAGCTTAGAGAGGGATTCACCCCTCCACTTT
cdr3_aa: CASSLERDSPLHF

j_call: TRBJ2-2
d_call: -
v_call: TRBV5-4
clone_size: -
cdr3_nt: TGTGCCAGCAGCTTGGCCGTTGTTCCCGGGGAGCTGTTTTTT
cdr3_aa: CASSLAVVPGELFF

j_call: TRBJ2-1
d_call: TRBD1
v_call: TRBV5-1
clone_size: -
cdr3_nt: TGCGCCAGCAGCGGGACAGTTCCCAATGAGCAGTTCTTC
cdr3_aa: CASSGTVPNEQFF

j_call: TRBJ2-2
d_call: -
v_call: TRBV18
clone_size: -
cdr3_nt: TGTGCCAGCTCACCTTATACGCTGCCGGGACAGAACACCGGGGAGCTGTTTTTT
cdr3_aa: CASSPYTLPGQNTGELFF

j_call: TRBJ2-1
d_call: TRBD2
v_call: TRBV24-1
clone_size: once
cdr3_nt: TGTGCCACCAGTGATAGACTAGCGGGAGTAAATAATGAGCAGTTCTTC
cdr3_aa: CATSDRLAGVNNEQFF

j_call: TRBJ2-2
d_call: -
v_call: TRBV30
clone_size: -
cdr3_nt: TGTGCCCGCGTTGACGGGCTGTCCCCCGGGACTTCTGGCGGGGAGCTGTTTTTT
cdr3_aa: CARVDGLSPGTSGGELFF

j_call: TRBJ1-1
d_call: TRBD1
v_call: TRBV4-1
clone_size: few
cdr3_nt: TGCGCCAGCAGCCAAGGGACCTCTACAGGGGCCAACACTGAAGCTTTCTTT
cdr3_aa: CASSQGTSTGANTEAFF

j_call: TRBJ1-5
d_call: -
v_call: TRBV2
clone_size: -
cdr3_nt: TGTGCCAGCAGTCCTAGGCGGTTTGGGGGGATCGGCAATCAGCCCCAGCATTTT
cdr3_aa: CASSPRRFGGIGNQPQHF